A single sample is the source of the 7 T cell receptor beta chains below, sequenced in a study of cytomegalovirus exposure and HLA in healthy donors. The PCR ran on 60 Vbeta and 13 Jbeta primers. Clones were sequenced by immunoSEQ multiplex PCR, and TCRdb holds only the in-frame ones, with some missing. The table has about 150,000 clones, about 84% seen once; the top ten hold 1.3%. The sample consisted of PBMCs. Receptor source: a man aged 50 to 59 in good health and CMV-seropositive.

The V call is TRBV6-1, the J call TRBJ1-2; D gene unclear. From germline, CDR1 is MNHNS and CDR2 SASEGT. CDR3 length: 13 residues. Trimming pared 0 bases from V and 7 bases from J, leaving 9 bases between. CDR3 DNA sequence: TGTGCCAGCAGTGAAGCGTCGCTAGGTGGCTACACCTTC. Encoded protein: CASSEASLGGYTF.

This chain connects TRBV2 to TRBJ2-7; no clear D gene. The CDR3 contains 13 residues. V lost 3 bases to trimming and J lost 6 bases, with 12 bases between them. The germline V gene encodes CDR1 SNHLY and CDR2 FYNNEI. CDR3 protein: CASSDFAVGEQYF. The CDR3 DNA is TGTGCCAGCAGTGATTTCGCCGTCGGCGAGCAGTACTTC.

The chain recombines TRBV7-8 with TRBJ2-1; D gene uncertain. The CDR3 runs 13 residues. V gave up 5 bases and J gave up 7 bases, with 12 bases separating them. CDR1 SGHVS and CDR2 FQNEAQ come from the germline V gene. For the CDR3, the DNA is TGTGCCAGCAGCCCCCTACTGACTAATGAGCAGTTCTTC. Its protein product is CASSPLLTNEQFF.

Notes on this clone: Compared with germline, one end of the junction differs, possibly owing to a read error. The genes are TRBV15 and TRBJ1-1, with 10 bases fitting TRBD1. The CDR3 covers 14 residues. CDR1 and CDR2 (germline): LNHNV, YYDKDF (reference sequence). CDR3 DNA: TGTGCCACCAGCAGAGACCCGGGACAGGGGATTACGGGGTTT. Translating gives CATSRDPGQGITGF. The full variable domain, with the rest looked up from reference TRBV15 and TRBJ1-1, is DAMVIQNPRYQVTQFGKPVTLSCSQTLNHNVMYWYQQKSSQAPKLLFHYYDKDFNNEADTPDNFQSRRPNTSFCFLDIRSPGLGDTAMYLCATSRDPGQGITGFGQGTRLTVV.

CDR3 sequence reads: CAISEGAGGPDTQYF. CDR3 bases: TGTGCCATCAGTGAGGGAGCGGGAGGGCCGGATACGCAGTATTTT. This chain links TRBV10-3 with TRBJ2-3, with 10 bases identical to TRBD2. After removal of 2 bases from V and 6 bases from J, the junction contained 5 bases not matched to a gene. CDR1 and CDR2 from the germline V gene are ENHRY and SYGVKD. The CDR3 is 15 amino acids.

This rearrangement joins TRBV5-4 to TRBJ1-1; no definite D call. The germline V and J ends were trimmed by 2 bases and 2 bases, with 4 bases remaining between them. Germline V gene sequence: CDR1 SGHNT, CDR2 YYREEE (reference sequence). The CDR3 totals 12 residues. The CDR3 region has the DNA TGTGCCAGCAGCTTTATAAACACTGAAGCTTTCTTT. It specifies CASSFINTEAFF.

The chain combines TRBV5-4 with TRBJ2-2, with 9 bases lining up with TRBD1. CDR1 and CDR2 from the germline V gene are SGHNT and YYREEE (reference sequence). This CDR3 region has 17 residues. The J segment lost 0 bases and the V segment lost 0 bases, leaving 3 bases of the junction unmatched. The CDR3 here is CASSLDRGLPNTGELFF. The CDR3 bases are TGTGCCAGCAGCTTGGACAGGGGGCTTCCGAACACCGGGGAGCTGTTTTTT.